This is a list of T cell receptor beta chains from one sample in a study of cytomegalovirus exposure and HLA in healthy donors. Profiling relied on immunoSEQ multiplex PCR, and the TCRdb table lists in-frame clones only, not all of them. The table has about 110,000 clones, about three quarters seen once. The sample comprised PBMCs. These receptors were obtained from a woman aged 40 to 50 in good health and CMV-seropositive. The CDR3 runs from the conserved cysteine through the conserved F or W. The D gene is left open where the match is weak.

>-|TRBJ2-1|TRBV10-3
CAISESPRSPTYNEQFF
>TRBD1|TRBJ2-7|TRBV27
CASNRGQGDSYEQYF
>-|TRBJ2-1|TRBV5-5
CASSLDSYNEQFF
>-|TRBJ2-3|TRBV7-9
CASSTNSISDTQYF
>TRBD1|TRBJ1-2|TRBV7-3
CASSTRTGGSAFYTF
>TRBD1|TRBJ1-4|TRBV27
CASSLAQRQGATNEKLFF
>-|TRBJ1-5|TRBV18
CASSPGGGNQPQHF
>-|TRBJ1-1|TRBV2
CASSLRRGFDTEAFF
>-|TRBJ1-5|TRBV15
CATSSHRVQPQHF
>-|TRBJ2-2|TRBV23-1
CASSQSPDSFPGELFF
>-|TRBJ2-3|TRBV7-2
CASSRQTDTQYF
>-|TRBJ1-1|TRBV4-3
CASSQDTGMMNTEAFF
>TRBD2|TRBJ2-1|TRBV5-4
CASSSGTSGRVESGEQFF
>TRBD2|TRBJ2-2|TRBV9
CASSVAGGRGELFF
>TRBD1|TRBJ1-2|TRBV28
CASSRQGALFMVYGYTF
>TRBD1|TRBJ1-2|TRBV7-9
CASSSRGLYGYTF
>TRBD1|TRBJ2-3|TRBV4-2
CASSFNPSGTGVADTQYF
>TRBD1|TRBJ1-2|TRBV28
CASSFNRGAGYTF
>-|TRBJ1-1|TRBV7-9
CASSLVGMNTEAFF
>-|TRBJ1-4|TRBV29-1
CSVKGPTNEKLFF
>-|TRBJ1-2|TRBV28
CASSSQGRVELYGYTF
>TRBD1|TRBJ1-2|TRBV27
CASSFIDRVGYGYTF
>-|TRBJ2-6|TRBV10-2
CASTILGGSGANVLTF
>-|TRBJ2-3|TRBV18
CASSPNAGATISTDTQYF
>-|TRBJ2-7|TRBV6-1
CASSVTDGESSYEQYF
>TRBD2|TRBJ2-5|TRBV11-2
CASSLAGRTSGRSLGEQYF
>TRBD1|TRBJ2-1|TRBV11-3
CASSHDRGGVYNEQFF
>TRBD2|TRBJ2-2|TRBV5-4
CASSQGLAGNTGELFF
>-|TRBJ1-3|TRBV28
CASSAPGGLRTLSGNTIYF
>-|TRBJ1-2|TRBV6-8
CASSYSPRGVYGYTF
>TRBD2|TRBJ2-1|TRBV13
CASSPSGGSSYNEQFF
>-|TRBJ1-1|TRBV27
CASSSSYTEAFF
>-|TRBJ2-2|TRBV12-5
CASKEGAIIGTGELFF
>TRBD2|TRBJ2-2|TRBV11-3
CASSLGLAGFYTGELFF
>TRBD1|TRBJ2-2|TRBV28
CASSSPGTGDTGELFF
>-|TRBJ2-1|TRBV28
CASSLFLSNFGTGLNEQFF
>TRBD1|TRBJ1-3|TRBV4-1
CASSRTGQNTIYF
>-|TRBJ1-2|TRBV5-4
CASSFRFSPAEYYGYTF
>TRBD1|TRBJ1-6|TRBV6-6
CASKNRGNSPLHF
>TRBD2|-|TRBV2
CASSEAVAGNPREQYF
>TRBD1|TRBJ1-4|TRBV7-9
CASSRDRENEKLFF
>-|TRBJ1-1|TRBV5-1
CASSRDINTEAFF
>TRBD2|TRBJ2-7|TRBV6-1
CASSEGLADFSYEQYF